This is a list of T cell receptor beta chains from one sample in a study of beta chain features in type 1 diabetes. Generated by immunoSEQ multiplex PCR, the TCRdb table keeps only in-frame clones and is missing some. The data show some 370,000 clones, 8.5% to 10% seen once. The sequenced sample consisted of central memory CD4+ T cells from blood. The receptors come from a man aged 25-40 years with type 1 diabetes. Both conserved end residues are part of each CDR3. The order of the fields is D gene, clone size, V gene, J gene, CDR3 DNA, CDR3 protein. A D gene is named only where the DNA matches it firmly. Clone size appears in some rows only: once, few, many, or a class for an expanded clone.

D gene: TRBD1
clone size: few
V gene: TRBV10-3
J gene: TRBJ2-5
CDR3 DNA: TGTGCCATCACGGACAGGGTGGCGGAGACCCAGTACTTC
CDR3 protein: CAITDRVAETQYF

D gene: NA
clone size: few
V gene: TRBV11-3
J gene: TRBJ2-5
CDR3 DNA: TGTGCCAGCAGCCCCTGGCGGGGGCCGGGAGAGACCCAGTACTTC
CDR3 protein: CASSPWRGPGETQYF

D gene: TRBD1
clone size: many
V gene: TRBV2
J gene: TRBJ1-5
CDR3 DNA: TGTGCCAGTTGTGGACAGGGGAGGGATCAGCCCCAGCATTTT
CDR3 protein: CASCGQGRDQPQHF

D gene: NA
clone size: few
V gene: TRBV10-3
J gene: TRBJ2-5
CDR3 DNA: TGTGCCAGCAGTTACAGAGGGATGGGAGAGACCCAGTACTTC
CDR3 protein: CASSYRGMGETQYF

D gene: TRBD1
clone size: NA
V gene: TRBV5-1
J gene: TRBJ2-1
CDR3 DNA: TGCGCCAGCAGCTCGGGACAGCTGTACAATGAGCAGTTCTTC
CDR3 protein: CASSSGQLYNEQFF

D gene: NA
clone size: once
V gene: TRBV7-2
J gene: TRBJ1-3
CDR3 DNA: TGTGCCAGCAGCTCCCGGGAGGGATTCTCTGGAAACACCATATATTTT
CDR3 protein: CASSSREGFSGNTIYF

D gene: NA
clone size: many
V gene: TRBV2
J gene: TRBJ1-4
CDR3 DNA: TGTGCCAGCAGGGAAGGGACGGGGGAAAAACTGTTTTTT
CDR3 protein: CASREGTGEKLFF

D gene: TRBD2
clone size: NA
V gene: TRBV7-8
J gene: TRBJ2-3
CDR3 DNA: TGTGCCAGCAGCTTACTGCGGGAGGCAGATACGCAGTATTTT
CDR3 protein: CASSLLREADTQYF

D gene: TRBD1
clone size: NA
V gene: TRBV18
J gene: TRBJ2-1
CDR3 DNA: TGTGCCAGCTCACTCGGACAGGACAATGAGCAGTTCTTC
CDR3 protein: CASSLGQDNEQFF

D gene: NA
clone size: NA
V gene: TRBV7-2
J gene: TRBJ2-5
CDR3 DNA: TGTGCCAGCAGCATCGTGGGGGGCCAAGAGACCCAGTACTTC
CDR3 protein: CASSIVGGQETQYF

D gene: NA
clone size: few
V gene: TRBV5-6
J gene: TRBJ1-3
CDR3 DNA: TGTGCCAGCCAGATGAGGGGCCACTCTGGAAACACCATATATTTT
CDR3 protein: CASQMRGHSGNTIYF

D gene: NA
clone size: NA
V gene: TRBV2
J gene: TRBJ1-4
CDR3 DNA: TGTGCCAGCATTAGGGGGGCTGGTGAAAAACTGTTTTTT
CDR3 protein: CASIRGAGEKLFF

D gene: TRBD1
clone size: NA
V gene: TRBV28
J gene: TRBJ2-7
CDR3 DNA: TGTGCCAGCAGTTCCAGAGGGACAGGGCCGAGCTCCTACGAGCAGTACTTC
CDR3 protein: CASSSRGTGPSSYEQYF

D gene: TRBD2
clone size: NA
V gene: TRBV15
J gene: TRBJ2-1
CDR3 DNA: TGTGCCACCAGCAGAGGGGGAAGCGGGAACAATGAGCAGTTCTTC
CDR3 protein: CATSRGGSGNNEQFF

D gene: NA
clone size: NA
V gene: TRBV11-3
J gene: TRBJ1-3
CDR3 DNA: TGTGCCAGCAGCTTAGGCCCCGGGGGAAACACCATATATTTT
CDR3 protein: CASSLGPGGNTIYF

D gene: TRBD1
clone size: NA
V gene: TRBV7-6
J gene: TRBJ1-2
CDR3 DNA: TGTGCCAGCAGCTTAGATTCCCGGGACAGGCCGGCCTTC
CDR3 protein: CASSLDSRDRPAF